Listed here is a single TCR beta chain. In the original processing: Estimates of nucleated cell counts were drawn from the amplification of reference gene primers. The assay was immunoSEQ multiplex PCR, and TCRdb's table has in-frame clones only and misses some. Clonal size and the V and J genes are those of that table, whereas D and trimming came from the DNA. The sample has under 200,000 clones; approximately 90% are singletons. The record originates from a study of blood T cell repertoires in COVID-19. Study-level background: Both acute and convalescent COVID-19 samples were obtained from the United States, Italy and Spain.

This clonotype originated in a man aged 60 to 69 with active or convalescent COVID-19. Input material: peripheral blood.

DNA for the CDR3: TGTGCCAGCAGTTTAATATCTCAGCAGTACTTC. It encodes CASSLISQQYF. The chain couples TRBV12-3 or TRBV12-4 to TRBJ2-7; no firm D call. Between the trimmed V and J ends, which lost 2 bases and 8 bases, there was a span of 7 bases. The CDR3 runs to 11 residues.